Listed below are T cell receptor beta chains from one sample, sequenced in a study of blood T cell repertoires in COVID-19. Sequencing used immunoSEQ multiplex PCR; TCRdb keeps in-frame clones, though not all of them. In the table there are around 140,000 clones, about 80% of which are singletons. Sequenced input: PBMCs or T cells enriched from blood (not recorded which). The receptors come from a man in his forties or fifties in a cohort exposed to, infected with or recovered from COVID-19 (not recorded which). The CDR3 runs from the conserved cysteine through the conserved F or W. The D gene is left open where the match is weak. Not all rows give a size; the values are once, few, many and, for expanded clones, a class.

J,size,V,D,CDR3,DNA
TRBJ2-7,.,TRBV7-2,TRBD1,CASSLRIRGLYEQYF,TGTGCCAGCAGCTTAAGAATCAGGGGGCTCTACGAGCAGTACTTC
TRBJ2-2,.,TRBV6-6,.,CASSRTTAFNTGELFF,TGTGCCAGCAGTCGAACAACAGCTTTTAACACCGGGGAGCTGTTTTTT
TRBJ2-7,.,TRBV6-5,TRBD1,CASDKGQGRYEQYF,TGTGCCAGTGACAAGGGACAGGGGAGATACGAGCAGTACTTC
TRBJ1-3,.,TRBV29-1,.,CSVEVLRNTIYF,TGCAGCGTTGAAGTTCTCCGAAACACCATATATTTT
TRBJ2-7,.,TRBV6-5,.,CASQPSGYQNYEQYF,TGTGCCAGCCAGCCCTCCGGGTACCAAAACTACGAGCAGTACTTC
TRBJ2-1,.,TRBV5-3,TRBD2,CARSLSGTSYNEQFF,TGTGCCAGAAGCTTAAGCGGGACTTCCTACAATGAGCAGTTCTTC
TRBJ2-4,.,TRBV19,TRBD2,CASSVRGTSGSLAKNIQYF,TGTGCCAGTAGTGTCCGCGGGACTAGCGGGAGCCTAGCCAAAAACATTCAGTACTTC
TRBJ1-6,.,TRBV2,TRBD1,CASSETGFNSPLHF,TGTGCCAGCAGCGAGACAGGGTTCAATTCACCCCTCCACTTT
TRBJ2-5,.,TRBV6-1,.,CASSEWDVGGGETQYF,TGTGCCAGCAGTGAATGGGACGTCGGGGGTGGTGAGACCCAGTACTTC
TRBJ1-1,.,TRBV5-4,TRBD1,CASSLSRGQTEAFF,TGTGCCAGCAGCTTAAGCAGGGGGCAAACTGAAGCTTTCTTT
TRBJ2-7,once,TRBV3-1/TRBV3-2,.,CASSQDSASGEQYF,TGTGCCAGCAGCCAAGACTCTGCCTCAGGCGAGCAGTACTTC
TRBJ2-7,.,TRBV7-6,.,CASSLSAVYEQYF,TGTGCCAGCAGCTTATCTGCAGTCTACGAGCAGTACTTC
TRBJ2-1,.,TRBV12-5,TRBD1,CASGPTSWTGSNEQFF,TGTGCTAGTGGCCCCACCAGCTGGACAGGGTCCAATGAGCAGTTCTTC
TRBJ2-2,once,TRBV5-8,TRBD1,CASTPGQGLTGELFF,TGTGCCAGCACCCCGGGACAGGGCCTCACCGGGGAGCTGTTTTTT
TRBJ2-1,once,TRBV2,TRBD2,CASSEWAGGQNNEQFF,TGTGCCAGCAGTGAATGGGCGGGAGGTCAGAACAATGAGCAGTTCTTC
TRBJ2-3,.,TRBV4-1,.,CASSQLTDTQYF,TGCGCCAGCAGCCAACTCACAGATACGCAGTATTTT
TRBJ1-5,once,TRBV19,.,CASSLDRIRGSNQPQHF,TGTGCCAGTAGCCTAGACAGGATCCGAGGTAGCAATCAGCCCCAGCATTTT
TRBJ1-5,.,TRBV11-3,.,CASSLNGGWPQHF,TGTGCCAGCAGCTTAAATGGGGGCTGGCCCCAGCATTTT